These 32 T cell receptor beta chains originate from one sample sequenced in a study of blood T cell repertoires in COVID-19. The assay was immunoSEQ multiplex PCR, and TCRdb's table has in-frame clones only and misses some. The sample holds under 300,000 clones, 75% to 90% seen once. The sequenced sample consisted of peripheral blood. All receptors derive from a woman aged 35 to 49 with acute or convalescent COVID-19.

The chain carries TRBV12-3 or TRBV12-4 and TRBJ1-2; D not certain. Trimming cost V 1 base and J 8 bases, with 8 bases left between them. CDR3 size: 12 residues. CDR3 loop: CASSLVRGGYTF. The CDR3 nucleotides read TGTGCCAGCAGTTTAGTCCGGGGAGGCTACACCTTC.

The V call is TRBV18, the J call TRBJ1-6; 9 bases are a match to TRBD1. Losses at the gene ends were 3 bases for V and 8 bases for J; bases not matched to a gene: 11. The CDR3 contains 17 residues. Looked up from germline, CDR1 is KGHSH and CDR2 is LQKENI. The CDR3 loop reads CASSPAGTGRSDSPLHF. The CDR3 region has the DNA TGTGCCAGCTCACCCGCCGGGACAGGGAGATCGGATTCACCCCTCCACTTT.

The chain couples TRBV30 to TRBJ1-2; a possible D gene is TRBD1 (6 bases). Germline lookup yields CDR1 GTSNPN and CDR2 SVGIG (reference sequence). This CDR3 region has 15 residues. The ends were cut back, 3 bases at V and 6 bases at J, with 20 bases in the middle. In DNA, the CDR3 is TGTGCCTGGAGCGCACGTTTGGCAGGGGTGCATGGCTACACCTTC. Its translation is CAWSARLAGVHGYTF.

This clone was detected a few times. The J gene is TRBJ1-1, the V gene TRBV30, with D unclear. The CDR3 spans 13 residues. CDR1 and CDR2 (germline): GTSNPN, SVGIG (reference sequence). The ends were cut back, 5 bases at V and 0 bases at J, with 10 bases in the middle. CDR3 residues: CAWDYGMNTEAFF. The DNA of the CDR3 is TGTGCCTGGGACTACGGGATGAACACTGAAGCTTTCTTT.

The chain couples TRBV30 to TRBJ1-2; maybe TRBD1 (5 bases). Germline CDR1 GTSNPN, CDR2 SVGIG (reference sequence). Trimming took 0 bases from V and 7 from J, leaving 12 bases between them. The CDR3 is 13 residues long. DNA for the CDR3: TGTGCCTGGAGTGTCGGGGGGGGGTTTGGCTACACCTTC. Translation gives CAWSVGGGFGYTF.

The V call is TRBV5-1, the J call TRBJ1-4, with 9 bases matching TRBD1. Germline assignment: CDR1 SGHRS and CDR2 YFSETQ. V gave up 5 bases and J gave up 7 bases; unmatched junction bases: 6. The CDR3 loop spans 14 amino acids. This CDR3 reads CASRNTGGLEKLFF. CDR3 bases: TGCGCCAGCAGGAACACAGGGGGCCTTGAAAAACTGTTTTTT.

The genes are TRBV5-5 and TRBJ1-2; no clear D gene. Germline V CDR1 and CDR2: SGHKS, YYEKEE (reference sequence). This CDR3 spans 15 amino acids. The V and J ends lost 0 bases and 5 bases respectively, with 14 bases between them. This CDR3 reads CASSLAVNSGYGYTF. In nucleotides, the CDR3 is TGTGCCAGCAGCTTGGCCGTAAACTCGGGGTATGGCTACACCTTC.

The genes are TRBV2 and TRBJ1-2; 10 bases agree with TRBD1. The length of the CDR3 is 15 residues. CDR1 is SNHLY, CDR2 FYNNEI, per germline. V lost 7 bases to trimming and J lost 4 bases; unmatched junction nucleotides: 9. The CDR3 coding sequence is TGTGCCAGCATGGACGGACAGGGGGTACCCTATGGCTACACCTTC. Amino acid sequence: CASMDGQGVPYGYTF.

The chain joins TRBV11-3 to TRBJ1-1; D is ambiguous. CDR1 is SGHNT and CDR2 is YENEEA in the germline V gene. The CDR3 has 13 residues. Trimming pared 0 bases from V and 4 bases from J, leaving 6 bases between. The CDR3 loop reads CASSLDPSTEAFF. The CDR3 DNA is TGTGCCAGCAGCTTAGATCCATCCACTGAAGCTTTCTTT.

The chain is built from TRBV13 and TRBJ2-3; a possible D gene is TRBD2 (7 bases). The ends were cut back, 0 bases at V and 5 bases at J, with 21 bases in the middle. The CDR3 covers 18 residues. CDR1 is PRHDT and CDR2 is FYEKMQ in the germline V gene (reference sequence). CDR3 nucleotide sequence: TGTGCCAGCAGCTTAGGCGACTTTGCGGGGGCCGCTGGAGATACGCAGTATTTT. This codes for CASSLGDFAGAAGDTQYF.

This clone appeared a few times. CDR3 in DNA: TGTGCCATCACTTTTGACAGGGATGGCTACACCTTC. Translated, it gives CAITFDRDGYTF. J is TRBJ1-2 and V is TRBV10-3; 7 bases match TRBD1. The CDR3 sequence is 12 residues long. Looked up from germline, CDR1 is ENHRY and CDR2 is SYGVKD. V gave up 7 bases and J gave up 6 bases; unmatched junction bases: 5.

The chain is built from TRBV5-1 and TRBJ2-2; TRBD2 aligns across 9 bases. The germline CDR1 and CDR2 sequences are SGHRS and YFSETQ. The CDR3 extends over 16 amino acids. V dropped 0 bases and J dropped 7; count of bases not matched to a gene: 7. The CDR3 nucleotides are TGCGCCAGCAGCTTGGATGGCGGGGGGGCCAGCGGGGAGCTGTTTTTT. Its protein is CASSLDGGGASGELFF.

Here the CDR3 DNA reads TGTGCCAGCAGCTTAAGGGGTAGCGGGGAGTTATACAATGAGCAGTTCTTC. It encodes CASSLRGSGELYNEQFF. The V and J genes are TRBV7-9 and TRBJ2-1, with 8 bases fitting TRBD2. V trimming: 2 bases; J trimming: 4 bases; junction bases outside the gene matches: 10. The CDR3 extends over 17 amino acids. Looked up from germline, CDR1 is SEHNR and CDR2 is FQNEAQ (reference sequence).

The chain combines TRBV29-1 with TRBJ1-2; no definite D call. Trimming left V 4 bases short and J 0 bases short, with 15 bases between. CDR1 and CDR2 from the germline V gene are SQVTM and ANQGSEA. The CDR3 has 15 amino acids. The CDR3 region is CSVGGEGSTNYGYTF. In DNA form, the CDR3 reads TGCAGCGTTGGTGGGGAGGGCAGTACTAACTATGGCTACACCTTC.

The chain employs TRBV18 and TRBJ1-1; D may be TRBD1 (5 bases). The CDR3 consists of 15 residues. The V and J ends lost 3 bases and 4 bases respectively, with 15 bases between them. Germline V CDR1 and CDR2: KGHSH, LQKENI. CDR3 region: CASSPLEGRTTEAFF. In DNA form, the CDR3 reads TGTGCCAGCTCACCTTTGGAGGGACGAACCACTGAAGCTTTCTTT.

The J gene is TRBJ2-2, the V gene TRBV12-3 or TRBV12-4; D is unresolved. Trimming took off 3 bases at V and 7 bases at J, with 9 bases between the two ends. This CDR3 spans 13 amino acids. The CDR3 reads CASSLTSYGELFF. The CDR3 DNA sequence: TGTGCCAGCAGTTTGACATCGTACGGGGAGCTGTTTTTT.

The chain joins TRBV5-1 to TRBJ1-2, with TRBD1 matching 7 bases. CDR3 length: 17 amino acids. From germline, CDR1 is SGHRS and CDR2 YFSETQ. The V and J ends lost 2 bases and 3 bases, in that order; junction bases with no gene match: 13. CDR3 sequence: CASSFHGGTGVDYGYTF. In DNA form, the CDR3 reads TGCGCCAGCAGCTTCCACGGGGGAACAGGGGTGGACTATGGCTACACCTTC.

V usage is TRBV5-1 and J usage is TRBJ2-5; 11 bases are a match to TRBD1. Germline CDR1 SGHRS, CDR2 YFSETQ. CDR3 length equals 14 residues. V lost 4 bases to trimming and J lost 5 bases; unmatched junction nucleotides: 4. CDR3 sequence (DNA): TGCGCCAGCAGCGGCTGGACAGGGGGCGAGACCCAGTACTTC. The encoded protein is CASSGWTGGETQYF.

Concerning this clone itself: Other nucleotide sequences from this sample produce the same CDR3. V usage is TRBV5-1 and J usage is TRBJ1-2; TRBD1 agrees at 10 bases. The junction had 3 bases not matched to a gene; V was cut back by 4 bases and J by 6 bases. Germline loops: CDR1 SGHRS, CDR2 YFSETQ. This CDR3 has 13 amino acids. CDR3 region: CASSLGTGDGYTF. The CDR3 DNA reads as TGCGCCAGCAGCCTAGGGACAGGGGATGGCTACACCTTC.

This chain uses TRBV2 with TRBJ1-6, with D possibly being TRBD1 (6 bases). V lost 7 bases and J 8 bases, leaving 12 bases between the germline ends. Germline CDR1 SNHLY, CDR2 FYNNEI. The CDR3 has 13 amino acids. CDR3 protein: CASKGVPDSPLHF. Written as DNA, the CDR3 is TGTGCCAGCAAGGGGGTCCCAGATTCACCCCTCCACTTT.

Here the CDR3 DNA reads TGTGCCAGCAGCTCCCGGGACAGGGGTAGAACCGGGGAGCTGTTTTTT. Its translation: CASSSRDRGRTGELFF. The genes are TRBV9 and TRBJ2-2, with 10 bases matching TRBD1. CDR1 and CDR2 (germline): SGDLS, YYNGEE. There are 16 residues in the CDR3. V lost 4 bases, J lost 5 bases, and 8 bases stayed unmatched.

This clone was seen a single time. The rearrangement links TRBV19 to TRBJ1-4, with 7 nucleotides matching TRBD1. Germline CDR1 is LNHDA and CDR2 is SQIVND (reference sequence). This CDR3 comprises 14 residues. Trimming removed 4 bases from V and 7 bases from J; junction bases left unmatched: 6. The DNA of the CDR3 is TGTGCCAGTAGTACGACAGGGCTGGGTGAAAAACTGTTTTTT. Its protein is CASSTTGLGEKLFF.

V gene TRBV28 combines with J gene TRBJ2-7; D not certain. The germline V gene has CDR1 MDHEN and CDR2 SYDVKM. Between the trimmed V and J ends, which lost 5 bases and 1 base, there was a span of 9 bases. CDR3 size: 13 residues. CDR3 coding DNA: TGTGCCAGCAGTCTGTTTCCTTCCTACGAGCAGTACGTC. This gives the protein CASSLFPSYEQYV.

The chain recombines TRBV19 with TRBJ2-7; the match to TRBD2 covers 9 bases. The V and J ends lost 3 bases and 3 bases, in that order; junction bases with no gene match: 6. CDR1 LNHDA and CDR2 SQIVND come from the germline V gene (reference sequence). The CDR3 runs 15 residues. CDR3 residues: CASSIASGDLYEQYV. As DNA, the CDR3 is TGTGCCAGTAGTATTGCTAGCGGGGACCTCTACGAGCAGTACGTC.

CDR3 DNA: TGTGCCAGCAGCTTGGGAGGGATGAACTATGGCTACACCTTC. Its protein is CASSLGGMNYGYTF. The gene calls are TRBV7-8 and TRBJ1-2; no firm D call. V was pared by 3 bases and J by 2 bases, with 10 bases between. Germline CDR1 is SGHVS and CDR2 is FQNEAQ. The CDR3 extends over 14 amino acids.

Written as DNA, the CDR3 is TGTGCCAGTAGTAACAGGGTACGGGAAAAACTGTTTTTT. Translated: CASSNRVREKLFF. The genes are TRBV19 and TRBJ1-4; D possibly corresponds to TRBD1 (6 bases). CDR1 is LNHDA and CDR2 is SQIVND in the germline V gene (reference sequence). Trimming took off 4 bases at V and 8 bases at J, with 11 bases between the two ends. The CDR3 covers 13 residues.

The DNA for the CDR3 is TGTGCCAGCAGCGTACCACGCGGGGGGGCCCCGAACACCGGGGAGCTGTTTTTT. Its translation: CASSVPRGGAPNTGELFF. The V call is TRBV9, the J call TRBJ2-2; 9 bases are shared with TRBD2. The CDR3 contains 18 residues. V trimming: 1 base; J trimming: 0 bases; junction bases outside the gene matches: 7. Germline lookup yields CDR1 SGDLS and CDR2 YYNGEE.

This rearrangement joins TRBV24-1 to TRBJ1-2; D is perhaps TRBD1 (5 bases). V lost 3 bases, J lost 6 bases, and 16 bases lay in between. This CDR3 contains 15 residues. CDR1 is KGHDR, CDR2 SFDVKD, per germline. The CDR3 DNA reads as TGTGCCACCAGTGATCCCCCGGGGGGGGAGGATGGCTACACCTTC. It specifies CATSDPPGGEDGYTF.

In its sample, this clone was seen once. The CDR3 here is CASSLGDRGYTEAFF. CDR3 sequence (DNA): TGTGCCAGCAGCTTGGGTGACAGGGGGTACACTGAAGCTTTCTTT. The genes are TRBV5-5 and TRBJ1-1, with 9 bases lining up with TRBD1. After removal of 0 bases from V and 3 bases from J, the junction contained 3 bases not matched to a gene. The CDR3 covers 15 residues. Germline CDR1 and CDR2: SGHKS and YYEKEE (reference sequence).

The chain links TRBV21-1 to TRBJ1-6; TRBD1, the table's D call, lacks a check against the DNA. TRBV21-1 is listed as a pseudogene. The CDR3 contains 18 residues. As DNA, the CDR3 is TGTGCCAGCAGCAAAGATGGCGGGACAGGGAATTATAATTCACCCCTCCACTTT. Translation gives CASSKDGGTGNYNSPLHF.

The rearrangement uses TRBV7-8 and TRBJ2-1, with 8 nucleotides matching TRBD1. J was trimmed by 0 bases and V by 6 bases; bases with no gene match: 7. Germline V gene lookup returns CDR1 SGHVS and CDR2 FQNEAQ. The CDR3 runs to 16 residues. CDR3 nucleotide sequence: TGTGCCAGCAGAACTAGGACAGGGAGCTCCTACAATGAGCAGTTCTTC. Its translation is CASRTRTGSSYNEQFF. Together with reference TRBV7-8 and TRBJ2-1, the CDR3 gives the full variable domain: GAGVSQSPRYKVAKRGQDVALRCDPISGHVSLFWYQQALGQGPEFLTYFQNEAQLDKSGLPSDRFFAERPEGSVSTLKIQRTQQEDSAVYLCASRTRTGSSYNEQFFGPGTRLTVL.

About this clone: Other DNA sequences in the same sample also yield this CDR3. The rearrangement uses TRBV5-1 and TRBJ1-1; D is unclear. The CDR3 has 13 amino acids. V was pared by 2 bases and J by 0 bases, with 5 bases between. Germline values: CDR1 SGHRS, CDR2 YFSETQ. CDR3 nucleotide sequence: TGCGCCAGCAGCTTTCGGGTGAACACTGAAGCTTTCTTT. Protein sequence: CASSFRVNTEAFF.